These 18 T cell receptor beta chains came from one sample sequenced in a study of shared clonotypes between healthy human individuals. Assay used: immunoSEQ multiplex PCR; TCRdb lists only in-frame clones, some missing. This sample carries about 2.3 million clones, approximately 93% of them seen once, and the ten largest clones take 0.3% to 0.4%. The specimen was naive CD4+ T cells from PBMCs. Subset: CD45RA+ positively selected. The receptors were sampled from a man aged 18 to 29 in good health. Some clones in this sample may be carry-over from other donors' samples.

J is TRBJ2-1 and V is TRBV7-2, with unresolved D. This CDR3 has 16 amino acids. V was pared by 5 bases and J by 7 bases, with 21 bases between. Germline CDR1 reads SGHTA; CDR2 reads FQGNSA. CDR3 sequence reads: CASSRGGFKSLNEQFF. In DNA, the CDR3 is TGTGCCAGCAGCCGCGGCGGATTTAAGAGTTTGAATGAGCAGTTCTTC.

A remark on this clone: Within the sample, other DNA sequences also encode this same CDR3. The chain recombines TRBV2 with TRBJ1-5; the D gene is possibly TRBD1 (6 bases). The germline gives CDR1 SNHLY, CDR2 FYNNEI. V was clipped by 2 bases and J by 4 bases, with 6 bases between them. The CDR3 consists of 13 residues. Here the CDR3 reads CASSEQGNQPQHF. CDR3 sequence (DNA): TGTGCCAGCAGTGAACAGGGGAATCAGCCCCAGCATTTT.

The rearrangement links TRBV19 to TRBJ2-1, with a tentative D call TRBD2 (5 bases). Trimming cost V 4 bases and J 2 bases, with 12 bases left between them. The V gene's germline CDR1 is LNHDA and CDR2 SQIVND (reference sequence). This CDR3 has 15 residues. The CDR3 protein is CASSRSGTTYNEQFF. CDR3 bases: TGTGCCAGTAGTAGAAGCGGTACTACCTACAATGAGCAGTTCTTC.

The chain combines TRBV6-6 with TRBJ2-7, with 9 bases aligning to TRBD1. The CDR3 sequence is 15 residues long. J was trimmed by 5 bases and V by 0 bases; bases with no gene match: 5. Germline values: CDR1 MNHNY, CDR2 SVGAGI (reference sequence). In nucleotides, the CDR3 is TGTGCCAGCAGTTACTCCCTCACAGGGGGCCACGAGCAGTACTTC. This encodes CASSYSLTGGHEQYF.

CDR3 loop: CASSPGGLRDLDEQFF. The CDR3 bases are TGTGCCAGCAGCCCGGGAGGGTTAAGGGACCTAGATGAGCAGTTCTTC. V is TRBV5-4 and J is TRBJ2-1, with 8 nucleotides matching TRBD2. The V gene's germline CDR1 is SGHNT and CDR2 YYREEE (reference sequence). The CDR3 runs to 16 residues. Trimming took 4 bases from V and 8 from J; bases not matched to a gene: 14.

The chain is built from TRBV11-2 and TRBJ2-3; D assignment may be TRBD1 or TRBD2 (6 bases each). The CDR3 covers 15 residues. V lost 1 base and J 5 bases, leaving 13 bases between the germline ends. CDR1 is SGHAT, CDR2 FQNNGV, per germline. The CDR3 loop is CASSLGYGGEDTQYF. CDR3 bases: TGTGCCAGCAGCTTAGGCTACGGGGGCGAAGATACGCAGTATTTT.

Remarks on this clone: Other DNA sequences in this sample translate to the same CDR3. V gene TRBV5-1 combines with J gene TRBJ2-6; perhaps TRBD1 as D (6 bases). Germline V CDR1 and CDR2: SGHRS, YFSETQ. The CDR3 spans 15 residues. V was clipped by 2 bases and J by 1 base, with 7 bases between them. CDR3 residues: CASSLQGSGANVLTF. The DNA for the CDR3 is TGCGCCAGCAGCTTACAGGGATCTGGGGCCAACGTCCTGACTTTC. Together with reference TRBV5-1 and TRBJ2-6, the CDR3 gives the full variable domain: KAGVTQTPRYLIKTRGQQVTLSCSPISGHRSVSWYQQTPGQGLQFLFEYFSETQRNKGNFPGRFSGRQFSNSRSEMNVSTLELGDSALYLCASSLQGSGANVLTFGAGSRLTVL.

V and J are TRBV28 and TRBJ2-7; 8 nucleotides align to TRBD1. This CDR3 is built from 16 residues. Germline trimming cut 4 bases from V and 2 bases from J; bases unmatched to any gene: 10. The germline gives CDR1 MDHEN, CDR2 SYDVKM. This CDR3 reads CASSSATRTGPYEQYF. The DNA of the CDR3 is TGTGCCAGCAGTTCCGCCACCCGGACAGGGCCCTACGAGCAGTACTTC.

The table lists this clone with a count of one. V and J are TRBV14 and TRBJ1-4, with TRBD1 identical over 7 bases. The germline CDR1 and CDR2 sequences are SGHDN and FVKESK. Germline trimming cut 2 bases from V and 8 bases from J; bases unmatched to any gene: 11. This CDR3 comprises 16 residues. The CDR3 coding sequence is TGTGCCAGCAGCCAATCCTCTGGCAGGGGGAGCGAAAAACTGTTTTTT. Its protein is CASSQSSGRGSEKLFF.

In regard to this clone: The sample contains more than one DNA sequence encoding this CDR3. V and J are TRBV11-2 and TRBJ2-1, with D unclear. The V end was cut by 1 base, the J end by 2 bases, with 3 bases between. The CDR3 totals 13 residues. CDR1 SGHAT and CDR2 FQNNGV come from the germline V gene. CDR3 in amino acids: CASSLGAYNEQFF. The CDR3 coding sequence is TGTGCCAGCAGCTTAGGCGCCTACAATGAGCAGTTCTTC.

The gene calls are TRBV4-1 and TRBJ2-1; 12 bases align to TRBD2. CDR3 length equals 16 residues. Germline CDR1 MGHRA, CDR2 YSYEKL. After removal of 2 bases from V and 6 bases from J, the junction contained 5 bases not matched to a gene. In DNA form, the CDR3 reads TGCGCCAGCAGCCAACCCGGGACTAGCGGGTCCAATGAGCAGTTCTTC. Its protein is CASSQPGTSGSNEQFF.

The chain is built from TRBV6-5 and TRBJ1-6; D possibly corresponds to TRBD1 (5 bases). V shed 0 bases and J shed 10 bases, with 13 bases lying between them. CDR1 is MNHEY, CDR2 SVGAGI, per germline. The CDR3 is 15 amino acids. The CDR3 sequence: CASSYSWDAGSPLHF. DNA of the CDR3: TGTGCCAGCAGTTACTCGTGGGACGCCGGATCACCCCTCCACTTT.

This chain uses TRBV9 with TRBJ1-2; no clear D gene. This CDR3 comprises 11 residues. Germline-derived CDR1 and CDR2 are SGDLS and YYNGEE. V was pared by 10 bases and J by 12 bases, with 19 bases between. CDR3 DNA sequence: TGTGCCTCCAAGAGGGCCGACGCTCACACCTTC. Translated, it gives CASKRADAHTF. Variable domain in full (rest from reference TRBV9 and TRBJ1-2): DSGVTQTPKHLITATGQRVTLRCSPRSGDLSVYWYQQSLDQGLQFLIQYYNGEERAKGNILERFSAQQFPDLHSELNLSSLELGDSALYFCASKRADAHTFGSGTRLTVV.

CDR3 region: CSVAGGGDQPQHF. The CDR3 DNA reads as TGCAGCGTTGCAGGGGGTGGGGATCAGCCCCAGCATTTT. This chain links TRBV29-1 with TRBJ1-5; TRBD1 matches at 7 bases. Germline assignment: CDR1 SQVTM and CDR2 ANQGSEA. The V segment lost 4 bases and the J segment 5 bases; nucleotides outside the gene matches: 5. The length of the CDR3 is 13 residues.

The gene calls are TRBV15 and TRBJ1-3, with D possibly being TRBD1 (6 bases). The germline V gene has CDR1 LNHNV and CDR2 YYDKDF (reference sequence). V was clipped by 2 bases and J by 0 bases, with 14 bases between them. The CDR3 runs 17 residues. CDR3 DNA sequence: TGTGCCACCAGCAGAAAGACAGGATACCCCTCTGGAAACACCATATATTTT. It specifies CATSRKTGYPSGNTIYF.

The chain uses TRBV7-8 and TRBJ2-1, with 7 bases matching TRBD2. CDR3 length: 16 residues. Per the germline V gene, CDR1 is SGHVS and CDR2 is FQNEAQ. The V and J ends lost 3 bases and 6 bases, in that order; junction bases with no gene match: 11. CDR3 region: CASSLKLAIGRNEQFF. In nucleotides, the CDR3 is TGTGCCAGCAGCTTGAAACTAGCGATTGGCCGCAATGAGCAGTTCTTC.

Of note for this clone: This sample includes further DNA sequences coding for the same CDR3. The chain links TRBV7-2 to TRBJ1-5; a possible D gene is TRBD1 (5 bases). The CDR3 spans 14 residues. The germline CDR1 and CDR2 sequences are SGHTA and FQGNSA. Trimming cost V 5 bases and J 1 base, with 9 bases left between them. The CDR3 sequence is CASSPRGSNQPQHF. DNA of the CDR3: TGTGCCAGCAGCCCCCGGGGGAGCAATCAGCCCCAGCATTTT.

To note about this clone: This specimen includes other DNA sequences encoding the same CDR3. CDR3 coding DNA: TGCGCCAGCAGCCTTGGACTAGCGGGATACAATGAGCAGTTCTTC. Translating gives CASSLGLAGYNEQFF. The rearrangement uses TRBV5-1 and TRBJ2-1; 12 bases fit TRBD2. The CDR3 sequence is 15 residues long. The V and J ends lost 4 bases and 4 bases, in that order; junction bases with no gene match: 3. Germline assignment: CDR1 SGHRS and CDR2 YFSETQ.